This T cell receptor beta chain was profiled in a study of siplizumab effects on memory and regulatory T cells. The V end was cut by 0 bases, the J end by 8 bases, with 13 bases between. The germline V gene has CDR1 MNHEY and CDR2 SVGAGI. The CDR3 consists of 15 residues. Per individual sample, some 10^5 TCR templates were assayed. The assay was immunoSEQ multiplex PCR, and TCRdb's table has in-frame clones only and misses some. The sample consists of about 50,000 clones, roughly 92% of them appearing once. Findings and limits, study-wide: The average Treg-derived proportion among mappable alloreactive CD4+ clones was 65% to 80% with siplizumab versus 25% to 30% in controls. Proliferating Tregs from siplizumab cultures lacked functional confirmation of suppression. No more than a minor fraction of alloreactive clones could be traced back to unstimulated subsets.

On this clone: Its antigen is not known.

The chain couples TRBV6-5 to TRBJ1-4; D not resolved. The receptor was isolated from a human donor in good health. Sample: CD8+ T cells sorted from blood. The CDR3 loop is CASSYSRGLGEKLFF. CDR3 sequence (DNA): TGTGCCAGCAGTTACTCCCGAGGCCTGGGAGAAAAACTGTTTTTT.